The sample holds one count of the clone carrying this TCR beta chain. This sample is part of a study of CD8 T cells in Susac syndrome. Trimming took 5 bases from V and 5 from J, leaving 25 bases between them. The CDR3 has 17 amino acids. Germline V gene sequence: CDR1 MNHEY, CDR2 SMNVEV (reference sequence). Random hexamers served to reverse transcribe roughly 0.45 to 1 ug RNA. TCRdb independently ran MiXCR on the immunoSEQ multiplex PCR reads; one entry per CDR3 protein. In the table there are some 450,000 distinct CDR3 sequences, approximately 85% of which are singletons. The sequencing input was CD8+ T cells from PBMCs. This receptor was taken from a human donor with multiple sclerosis. This sequence joins TRBV27 and TRBJ2-7, with D tentatively TRBD1 or TRBD2 (5 bases each). Here the CDR3 DNA reads TGTGCCAGCAGTCCATGGAGTGGGGACGTTTTGTTCAACGAGCAGTACTTC. Translation gives CASSPWSGDVLFNEQYF.